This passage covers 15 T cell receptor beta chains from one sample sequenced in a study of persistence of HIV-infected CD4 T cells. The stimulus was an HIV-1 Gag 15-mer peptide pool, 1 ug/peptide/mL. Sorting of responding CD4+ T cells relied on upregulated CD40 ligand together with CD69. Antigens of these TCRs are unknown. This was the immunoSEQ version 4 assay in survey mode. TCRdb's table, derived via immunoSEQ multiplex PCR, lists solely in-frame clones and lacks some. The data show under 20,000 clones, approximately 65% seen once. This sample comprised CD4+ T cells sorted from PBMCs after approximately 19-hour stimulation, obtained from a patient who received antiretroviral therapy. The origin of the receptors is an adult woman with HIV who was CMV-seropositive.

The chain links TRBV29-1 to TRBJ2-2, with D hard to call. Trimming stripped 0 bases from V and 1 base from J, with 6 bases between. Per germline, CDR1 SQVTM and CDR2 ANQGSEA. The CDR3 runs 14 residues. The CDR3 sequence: CSVEDVGNTGELFF. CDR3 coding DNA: TGCAGCGTTGAAGATGTCGGGAACACCGGGGAGCTGTTTTTT.

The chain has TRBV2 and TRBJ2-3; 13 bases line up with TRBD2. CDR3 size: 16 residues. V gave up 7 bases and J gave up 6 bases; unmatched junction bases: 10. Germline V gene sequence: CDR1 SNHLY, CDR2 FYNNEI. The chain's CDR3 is CASTLRTSGGSDTQYF. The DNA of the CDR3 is TGTGCCAGCACCTTACGGACTAGCGGGGGATCGGATACGCAGTATTTT.

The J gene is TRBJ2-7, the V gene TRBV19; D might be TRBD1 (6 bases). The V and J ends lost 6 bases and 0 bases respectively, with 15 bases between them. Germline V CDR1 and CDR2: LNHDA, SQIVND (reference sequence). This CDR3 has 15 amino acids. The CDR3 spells CASRETRDTSYEQYF. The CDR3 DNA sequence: TGTGCCAGTAGGGAGACCCGGGACACCTCCTACGAGCAGTACTTC.

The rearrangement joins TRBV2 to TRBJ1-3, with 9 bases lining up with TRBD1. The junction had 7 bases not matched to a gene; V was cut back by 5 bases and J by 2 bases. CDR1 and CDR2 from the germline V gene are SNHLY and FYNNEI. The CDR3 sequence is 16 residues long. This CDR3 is CASSLPGQGPGNTIYF. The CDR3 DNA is TGTGCCAGCAGTCTCCCAGGACAGGGGCCTGGAAACACCATATATTTT. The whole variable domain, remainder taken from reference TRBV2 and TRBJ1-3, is EPEVTQTPSHQVTQMGQEVILRCVPISNHLYFYWYRQILGQKVEFLVSFYNNEISEKSEIFDDQFSVERPDGSNFTLKIRSTKLEDSAMYFCASSLPGQGPGNTIYFGEGSWLTVV.

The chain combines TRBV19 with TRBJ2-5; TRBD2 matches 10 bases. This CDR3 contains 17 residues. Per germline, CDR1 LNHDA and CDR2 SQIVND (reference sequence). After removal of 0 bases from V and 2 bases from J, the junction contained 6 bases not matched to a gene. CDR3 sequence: CASSIDGPSGGQETQYF. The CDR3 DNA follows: TGTGCCAGTAGTATAGATGGTCCTAGCGGGGGACAAGAGACCCAGTACTTC.

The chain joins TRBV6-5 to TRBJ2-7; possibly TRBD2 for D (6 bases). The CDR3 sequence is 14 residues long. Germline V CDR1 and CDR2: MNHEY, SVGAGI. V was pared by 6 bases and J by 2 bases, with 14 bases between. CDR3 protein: CASRRLDFPYEQYF. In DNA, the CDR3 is TGTGCCAGCAGAAGACTAGACTTCCCCTACGAGCAGTACTTC.

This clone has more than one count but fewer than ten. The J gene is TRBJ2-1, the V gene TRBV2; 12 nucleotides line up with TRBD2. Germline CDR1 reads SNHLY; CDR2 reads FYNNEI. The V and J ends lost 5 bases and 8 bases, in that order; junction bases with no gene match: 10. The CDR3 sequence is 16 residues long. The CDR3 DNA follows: TGTGCCAGCAGTCAGAGAACTAGCGGGGGGCCGGATGAGCAGTTCTTC. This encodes CASSQRTSGGPDEQFF.

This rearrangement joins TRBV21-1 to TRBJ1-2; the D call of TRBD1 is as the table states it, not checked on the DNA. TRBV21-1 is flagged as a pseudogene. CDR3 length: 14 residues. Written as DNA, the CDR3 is TGTGCCAGCAGCAGGGTTGACAGCCAAGGGGGCTACACCTTC. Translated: CASSRVDSQGGYTF.

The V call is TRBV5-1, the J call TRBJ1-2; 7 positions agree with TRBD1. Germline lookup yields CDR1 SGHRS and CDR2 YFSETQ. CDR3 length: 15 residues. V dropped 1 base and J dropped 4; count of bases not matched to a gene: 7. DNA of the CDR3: TGCGCCAGCAGCTTGACCGGGACAGAATTCTATGGCTACACCTTC. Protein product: CASSLTGTEFYGYTF.

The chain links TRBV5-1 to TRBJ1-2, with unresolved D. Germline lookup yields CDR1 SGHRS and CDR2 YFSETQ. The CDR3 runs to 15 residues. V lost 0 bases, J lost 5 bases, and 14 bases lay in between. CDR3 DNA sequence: TGCGCCAGCAGCTTGGCCGACCGCTTGGGGTATGGCTACACCTTC. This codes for CASSLADRLGYGYTF.

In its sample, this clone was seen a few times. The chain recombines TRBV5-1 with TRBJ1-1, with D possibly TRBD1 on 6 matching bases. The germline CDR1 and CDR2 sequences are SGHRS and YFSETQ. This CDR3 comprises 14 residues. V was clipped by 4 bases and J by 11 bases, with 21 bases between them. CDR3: CASSEPGTPGAAFF. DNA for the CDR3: TGCGCCAGCAGCGAACCTGGGACCCCGGGGGCGGCTTTCTTT.

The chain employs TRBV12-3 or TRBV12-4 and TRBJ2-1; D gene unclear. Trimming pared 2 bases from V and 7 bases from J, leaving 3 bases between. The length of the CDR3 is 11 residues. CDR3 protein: CASSLLNEQFF. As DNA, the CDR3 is TGTGCCAGCAGTTTACTTAATGAGCAGTTCTTC.

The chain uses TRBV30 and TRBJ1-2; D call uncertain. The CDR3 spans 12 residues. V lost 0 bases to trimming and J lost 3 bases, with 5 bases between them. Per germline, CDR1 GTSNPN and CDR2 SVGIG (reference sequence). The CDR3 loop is CAWSVNDYGYTF. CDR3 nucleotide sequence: TGTGCCTGGAGTGTAAATGACTATGGCTACACCTTC. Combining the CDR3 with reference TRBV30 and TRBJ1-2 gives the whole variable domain SQTIHQWPATLVQPVGSPLSLECTVEGTSNPNLYWYRQAAGRGLQLLFYSVGIGQISSEVPQNLSASRPQDRQFILSSKKLLLSDSGFYLCAWSVNDYGYTFGSGTRLTVV.

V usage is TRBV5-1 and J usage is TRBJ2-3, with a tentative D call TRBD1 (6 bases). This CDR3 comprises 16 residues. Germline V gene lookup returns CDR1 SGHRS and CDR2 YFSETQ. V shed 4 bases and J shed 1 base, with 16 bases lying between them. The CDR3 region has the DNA TGCGCCAGCAGCCGGGAAAACAGGGCAGGCACAGATACGCAGTATTTT. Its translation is CASSRENRAGTDTQYF. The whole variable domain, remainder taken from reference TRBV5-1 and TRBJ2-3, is KAGVTQTPRYLIKTRGQQVTLSCSPISGHRSVSWYQQTPGQGLQFLFEYFSETQRNKGNFPGRFSGRQFSNSRSEMNVSTLELGDSALYLCASSRENRAGTDTQYFGPGTRLTVL.

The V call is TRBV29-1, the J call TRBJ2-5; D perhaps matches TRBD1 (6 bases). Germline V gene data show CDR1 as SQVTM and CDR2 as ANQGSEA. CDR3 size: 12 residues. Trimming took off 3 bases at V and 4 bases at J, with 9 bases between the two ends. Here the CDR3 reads CSVETGVETQYF. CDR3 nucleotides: TGCAGCGTTGAGACAGGAGTAGAGACCCAGTACTTC.